Sequencing of this TCR beta chain was carried out in a study of T-cell memory formation after mild COVID-19. Study-level information: The study found TCR clusters largely donor specific. Notes on the study in general: Day 37-peaking second-wave clones had unconfirmed SARS-CoV-2 specificity. Several responding clones turned up in pre-infection memory, indicating that cross-reactive memory may have taken part. CD8+ contracting clones occupied EMRA, while CD4+ ones occupied mainly CM and EM.

For this clonotype: Its specificity is unknown.

In germline, CDR1 is SNHLY, CDR2 FYNNEI. Deletions cut 6 bases from V and 0 bases from J, with 8 bases between. This CDR3 spans 13 amino acids. Each CDR3 protein is one row after TCRdb ran MiXCR on the 5' RACE reads. There are around 130,000 distinct CDR3 sequences in the sample; about 15% occur only once, and approximately 15% lies in the top ten. The receptor was isolated from an adult woman who had mild COVID-19 (a few samples of this study predate the infection). Cell type and time point are not known. V and J are TRBV2 and TRBJ2-5; D gene uncertain. Sequenced material: PBMCs or a T cell subset sorted from them (not recorded which). Written as DNA, the CDR3 is TGTGCCAGCAGGACGGTGTACCAAGAGACCCAGTACTTC. It is translated as CASRTVYQETQYF.